The rows below give T cell receptor beta chains drawn from one sample of a study of control samples from healthy donors and cancer patients. Data came from immunoSEQ multiplex PCR; TCRdb stores just in-frame clones and leaves some out. Of about 410,000 clones listed, around 90% are singletons. The material sequenced was PBMCs. Every receptor here comes from a man aged 35-49 years with head and neck cancer. Each CDR3 is given with its conserved first and last residue. A D gene is named only where the DNA matches it firmly. Rows may omit the clone size; those that give it use once, few, many or a size class.

cdr3_nt: TGTGCCAGCAGCTTAAAGCGGACAGCCTCCTACGAGCAGTACTTC
cdr3_aa: CASSLKRTASYEQYF
clone_size: once
v_call: TRBV11-2
d_call: .
j_call: TRBJ2-7

cdr3_nt: TGCGCGAGCGGAGGGAAAAAAAGGGATCAGCCCCAGCATTTT
cdr3_aa: CASGGKKRDQPQHF
clone_size: few
v_call: TRBV5-1
d_call: .
j_call: TRBJ1-5

cdr3_nt: TGTGCCAGTAGTACGGAACAGAATCAGCCCCAGCATTTT
cdr3_aa: CASSTEQNQPQHF
clone_size: .
v_call: TRBV19
d_call: .
j_call: TRBJ1-5

cdr3_nt: TGTGCCAGCAGCTGGAGTGGGACGGGGGCCCAGCATTTT
cdr3_aa: CASSWSGTGAQHF
clone_size: .
v_call: TRBV7-9
d_call: .
j_call: TRBJ1-5

cdr3_nt: TGTGCCAGCATCCCTGATGGCAGGGGAAACACCGGGGAGCTGTTTTTT
cdr3_aa: CASIPDGRGNTGELFF
clone_size: .
v_call: TRBV28
d_call: .
j_call: TRBJ2-2

cdr3_nt: TGTGCCAGCAATTCAGGGTCAGTCAATCAGCCCCAGCATTTT
cdr3_aa: CASNSGSVNQPQHF
clone_size: .
v_call: TRBV5-5
d_call: .
j_call: TRBJ1-5

cdr3_nt: TGTGCCACCAGCAACCCCAGGGGGCTTTCCTACGAGCAGTACTTC
cdr3_aa: CATSNPRGLSYEQYF
clone_size: .
v_call: TRBV15
d_call: TRBD1
j_call: TRBJ2-7

cdr3_nt: TGTGCCAGCAGCCAAGTCGAGGGGTTAGATACGCAGTATTTT
cdr3_aa: CASSQVEGLDTQYF
clone_size: .
v_call: TRBV3-1/TRBV3-2
d_call: .
j_call: TRBJ2-3

cdr3_nt: TGTGCCAGCAGTAGCAGGGGAGGGAACGCTGAAGCTTTCTTT
cdr3_aa: CASSSRGGNAEAFF
clone_size: .
v_call: TRBV6-5
d_call: .
j_call: TRBJ1-1

cdr3_nt: TGCGCCAGCAGCTTGGTGGTTGGCGGCTTCTACGAGCAGTACTTC
cdr3_aa: CASSLVVGGFYEQYF
clone_size: .
v_call: TRBV5-1
d_call: .
j_call: TRBJ2-7

cdr3_nt: TGTGCCAGCAGCTACGGGGGAGGCCCCACTGAAGCTTTCTTT
cdr3_aa: CASSYGGGPTEAFF
clone_size: .
v_call: TRBV7-3
d_call: .
j_call: TRBJ1-1

cdr3_nt: TGTGCCAGCAGTTTAGAACAGGGATACAATGAGCAGTTCTTC
cdr3_aa: CASSLEQGYNEQFF
clone_size: .
v_call: TRBV27
d_call: .
j_call: TRBJ2-1

cdr3_nt: TGCGCCAGCAGCTTGGAAGGAAACACCATATATTTT
cdr3_aa: CASSLEGNTIYF
clone_size: .
v_call: TRBV5-1
d_call: .
j_call: TRBJ1-3

cdr3_nt: TGTGCCAGCAGGGGGGACAGGCCGCCCTACGAGCAGTACTTC
cdr3_aa: CASRGDRPPYEQYF
clone_size: once
v_call: TRBV28
d_call: TRBD1
j_call: TRBJ2-7

cdr3_nt: TGTGCCAGCAGCCTTAACAGGGGGGGGTTTCGGGAGACCCAGTACTTC
cdr3_aa: CASSLNRGGFRETQYF
clone_size: .
v_call: TRBV7-2
d_call: .
j_call: TRBJ2-5

cdr3_nt: TGTGCCAGTAGTATAGATCGGGGTTACGAGCAGTACTTC
cdr3_aa: CASSIDRGYEQYF
clone_size: .
v_call: TRBV19
d_call: .
j_call: TRBJ2-7

cdr3_nt: TGCGCCAGCAGCTTCCTGTTGGCAGGGGGCGGTTCTGGGGCCAACGTCCTGACTTTC
cdr3_aa: CASSFLLAGGGSGANVLTF
clone_size: .
v_call: TRBV5-1
d_call: TRBD1
j_call: TRBJ2-6

cdr3_nt: TGTGCCATCACCGAGGAACAGGGTGGCAATGAGCAGTTCTTC
cdr3_aa: CAITEEQGGNEQFF
clone_size: once
v_call: TRBV10-3
d_call: .
j_call: TRBJ2-1

cdr3_nt: TGCGCCAGCAGCCAAGTAGCCGACGGGGGACAGGGAGGTGGCTACACCTTC
cdr3_aa: CASSQVADGGQGGGYTF
clone_size: .
v_call: TRBV4-3
d_call: TRBD1
j_call: TRBJ1-2

cdr3_nt: TGTGCCAGCAGCCCCCGGCAGGGCGATGCGACCCAGTACTTC
cdr3_aa: CASSPRQGDATQYF
clone_size: .
v_call: TRBV11-3
d_call: .
j_call: TRBJ2-5

cdr3_nt: TGTGCCAGCAGTTTACAGGGGGCGAATGGCTACACCTTC
cdr3_aa: CASSLQGANGYTF
clone_size: .
v_call: TRBV27
d_call: TRBD1
j_call: TRBJ1-2

cdr3_nt: TGTGCCAGGGGACTAGGGCGGGAGACCTACGAGCAGTACTTC
cdr3_aa: CARGLGRETYEQYF
clone_size: .
v_call: TRBV2
d_call: TRBD2
j_call: TRBJ2-7

cdr3_nt: TGTGCCAGCAGTGAGTCTAGCGGGAGGACCTACGAGCAGTACTTC
cdr3_aa: CASSESSGRTYEQYF
clone_size: .
v_call: TRBV28
d_call: TRBD2
j_call: TRBJ2-7

cdr3_nt: TGTGCCAGCTCAGCGGACAGGGGCACAGATACGCAGTATTTT
cdr3_aa: CASSADRGTDTQYF
clone_size: .
v_call: TRBV18
d_call: TRBD1
j_call: TRBJ2-3

cdr3_nt: TGTGCCAGCAGATCCGGGACAGGGCCCTACGAGCAGTACTTC
cdr3_aa: CASRSGTGPYEQYF
clone_size: .
v_call: TRBV6-5
d_call: TRBD1
j_call: TRBJ2-7

cdr3_nt: TGTGCCAGTAGTCCCCTCAGCAGTATGAACACTGAAGCTTTCTTT
cdr3_aa: CASSPLSSMNTEAFF
clone_size: .
v_call: TRBV19
d_call: .
j_call: TRBJ1-1

cdr3_nt: TGTGCCAGCAGCGTAGGGACTAGCGGGAGGGCCCCCAATGAGCAGTTCTTC
cdr3_aa: CASSVGTSGRAPNEQFF
clone_size: once
v_call: TRBV9
d_call: TRBD2
j_call: TRBJ2-1

cdr3_nt: TGCGCCAGCAGCTTGGGGGTGAGGGGACTAGCTATTGAGCAGTTCTTC
cdr3_aa: CASSLGVRGLAIEQFF
clone_size: .
v_call: TRBV5-1
d_call: TRBD2
j_call: TRBJ2-1

cdr3_nt: TGTGCCAGCAGTGAAGATGGGACTAGCGCAGGAGATACGCAGTATTTT
cdr3_aa: CASSEDGTSAGDTQYF
clone_size: .
v_call: TRBV2
d_call: TRBD2
j_call: TRBJ2-3

cdr3_nt: TGTGCCAGCAGCGGGGACAGGGTAGGAGACACTGAAGCTTTCTTT
cdr3_aa: CASSGDRVGDTEAFF
clone_size: .
v_call: TRBV9
d_call: TRBD1
j_call: TRBJ1-1

cdr3_nt: TGTGCCAGCAGCCAATGGGCCCGCCGGGGCAATGAGCAGTTCTTC
cdr3_aa: CASSQWARRGNEQFF
clone_size: .
v_call: TRBV3-1/TRBV3-2
d_call: .
j_call: TRBJ2-1

cdr3_nt: TGTGCCAGCAGTTTGAGCGGGGTCAGGGGGCAGGGGGAGACCCAGTACTTC
cdr3_aa: CASSLSGVRGQGETQYF
clone_size: .
v_call: TRBV27
d_call: .
j_call: TRBJ2-5

cdr3_nt: TGTGCCAGCAGCGTCGGTGAAGGGCTGATTGAATATGGCTACACCTTC
cdr3_aa: CASSVGEGLIEYGYTF
clone_size: once
v_call: TRBV9
d_call: .
j_call: TRBJ1-2

cdr3_nt: TGCAGCGTAAGATACAGGGGGGCTAATGAAAAACTGTTTTTT
cdr3_aa: CSVRYRGANEKLFF
clone_size: .
v_call: TRBV29-1
d_call: TRBD1
j_call: TRBJ1-4

cdr3_nt: TGTGCCAGCAGTTCAAGCTTGGGGGTGGGGGGGTCCCTGTACCAAGAGACCCAGTACTTC
cdr3_aa: CASSSSLGVGGSLYQETQYF
clone_size: .
v_call: TRBV28
d_call: TRBD2
j_call: TRBJ2-5

cdr3_nt: TGCGCCAGCAGCTTGGTGGGACTCTCCTACGAGCAGTACTTC
cdr3_aa: CASSLVGLSYEQYF
clone_size: few
v_call: TRBV5-1
d_call: .
j_call: TRBJ2-7

cdr3_nt: TGTGCCAGTAGAAGATACGTGGGGGGCGACGGGAAAAACACTGAAGCTTTCTTT
cdr3_aa: CASRRYVGGDGKNTEAFF
clone_size: few
v_call: TRBV19
d_call: .
j_call: TRBJ1-1

cdr3_nt: TGTGCCAGCAGCCTTCGACTATATGGTGAGCAGTTCTTC
cdr3_aa: CASSLRLYGEQFF
clone_size: .
v_call: TRBV9
d_call: .
j_call: TRBJ2-1

cdr3_nt: TGTGCCAGCAGCCGTTCAGGGTCGAGCTCCTACAATGAGCAGTTCTTC
cdr3_aa: CASSRSGSSSYNEQFF
clone_size: .
v_call: TRBV7-3
d_call: .
j_call: TRBJ2-1

cdr3_nt: TGTGCCAGCAGCAAAACAAGGGTAGACGCTCAGCCCCAGCATTTT
cdr3_aa: CASSKTRVDAQPQHF
clone_size: .
v_call: TRBV21-1
d_call: .
j_call: TRBJ1-5

cdr3_nt: TGTGCCAGCAGCTCCGGCGGGGGAAGTGCGGAGACCCAGTACTTC
cdr3_aa: CASSSGGGSAETQYF
clone_size: .
v_call: TRBV5-4
d_call: TRBD2
j_call: TRBJ2-5

cdr3_nt: TGTGCCAGTAGCCAGATTAGGCACACTGAAGCTTTCTTT
cdr3_aa: CASSQIRHTEAFF
clone_size: .
v_call: TRBV19
d_call: .
j_call: TRBJ1-1

cdr3_nt: TGTGCCAGCAGTTACTCGAGGCAGAGCTCCTACAATGAGCAGTTCTTC
cdr3_aa: CASSYSRQSSYNEQFF
clone_size: once
v_call: TRBV6-5
d_call: .
j_call: TRBJ2-1

cdr3_nt: TGTGCCAGCAGCGCAGAACTAGCGGGGGGTACCACAGATACGCAGTATTTT
cdr3_aa: CASSAELAGGTTDTQYF
clone_size: .
v_call: TRBV7-3
d_call: TRBD2
j_call: TRBJ2-3

cdr3_nt: TGCAGCGTCACAGCAGGGGAGGGAAGGGACGAGCAGTACTTC
cdr3_aa: CSVTAGEGRDEQYF
clone_size: .
v_call: TRBV29-1
d_call: .
j_call: TRBJ2-7

cdr3_nt: TGTGCCAGCAGTTACTCACCAGATGGAACAGATACGCAGTATTTT
cdr3_aa: CASSYSPDGTDTQYF
clone_size: once
v_call: TRBV6-6
d_call: .
j_call: TRBJ2-3

cdr3_nt: TGTGCCTGGAGAGGGAACACCGGGGAGCTGTTTTTT
cdr3_aa: CAWRGNTGELFF
clone_size: few
v_call: TRBV30
d_call: .
j_call: TRBJ2-2

cdr3_nt: TGTGCCAGCAGCAGCAGGGGGCAGGGGGAGACCCAGTACTTC
cdr3_aa: CASSSRGQGETQYF
clone_size: .
v_call: TRBV28
d_call: TRBD1
j_call: TRBJ2-5

cdr3_nt: TGTGCCAGCTCACCAAACCAGGGGACAGCCCACACTGAAGCTTTCTTT
cdr3_aa: CASSPNQGTAHTEAFF
clone_size: once
v_call: TRBV18
d_call: TRBD1
j_call: TRBJ1-1

cdr3_nt: TGCAGCGTACCTACCAGGGGGGACAGGGAGGACTATGGCTACACCTTC
cdr3_aa: CSVPTRGDREDYGYTF
clone_size: .
v_call: TRBV29-1
d_call: TRBD1
j_call: TRBJ1-2

cdr3_nt: TGTGCCAGCAGCCCGACAGGGGGCAAGGAGACCCAGTACTTC
cdr3_aa: CASSPTGGKETQYF
clone_size: .
v_call: TRBV7-3
d_call: TRBD1
j_call: TRBJ2-5